The next 2 T cell receptor beta chains were all read from a single sample in a study of cytomegalovirus exposure and HLA in healthy donors. It was with 60 Vbeta and 13 Jbeta primers that the PCR ran. Here immunoSEQ multiplex PCR was the method, and the copy in TCRdb shows in-frame clones only, minus some. Counted here are about 180,000 clones, roughly 88% occurring once; the ten biggest clones make up around 1.2%. Sequencing was performed on PBMCs. These receptors were taken from a girl aged 2 to 9 in good health and CMV-seropositive.

The chain carries TRBV25-1 and TRBJ1-1; maybe TRBD1 (5 bases). Deletions cut 2 bases from V and 1 base from J, with 11 bases between. The CDR3 has 15 residues. Germline V gene data show CDR1 as MGHDK and CDR2 as SYGVNS. CDR3 in DNA: TGTGCCAGCAGTGAACTACAGGCAGCGAACACTGAAGCTTTCTTT. Residues: CASSELQAANTEAFF. Together with reference TRBV25-1 and TRBJ1-1, the CDR3 gives the full variable domain: EADIYQTPRYLVIGTGKKITLECSQTMGHDKMYWYQQDPGMELHLIHYSYGVNSTEKGDLSSESTVSRIRTEHFPLTLESARPSHTSQYLCASSELQAANTEAFFGQGTRLTVV.

The rearrangement joins TRBV5-6 to TRBJ2-5; D gene unclear. The J call may be incorrect, as the DNA end agrees better with TRBJ2-7. Germline loops: CDR1 SGHDT, CDR2 YYEEEE. This CDR3 contains 13 residues. This CDR3 is CASSLLPSYEQYF. DNA of the CDR3: TGTGCCAGCAGCTTGCTCCCTTCCTACGAGCAGTACTTC.